The 2 T cell receptor beta chains given below trace back to one sample, sequenced in a study of T-cell memory formation after mild COVID-19. TCRdb re-called the 5' RACE reads with MiXCR, one entry per CDR3 protein. The sample gives 580,000 or so distinct CDR3 sequences, approximately 15% of which show up once; just over 8% is in the top ten. Sequenced sample: PBMCs or a T cell subset sorted from them (not recorded which). These receptors all come from an adult woman who had mild COVID-19 (a few samples of this study predate the infection). Cell type and time point are not known.

The genes are TRBV2 and TRBJ1-5; TRBD1 aligns across 11 bases. The CDR3 is 14 residues long. V was pared by 5 bases and J by 5 bases, with 2 bases of the junction left unmatched. Germline V gives CDR1 SNHLY, CDR2 FYNNEI. DNA of the CDR3: TGTGCCAGCAGTAGGGACAGGGGGGATCAGCCCCAGCATTTT. This codes for CASSRDRGDQPQHF. Complete variable domain (other parts from reference TRBV2 and TRBJ1-5): EPEVTQTPSHQVTQMGQEVILRCVPISNHLYFYWYRQILGQKVEFLVSFYNNEISEKSEIFDDQFSVERPDGSNFTLKIRSTKLEDSAMYFCASSRDRGDQPQHFGDGTRLSIL.

V usage is TRBV27 and J usage is TRBJ1-4; no reliable D call. The CDR3 runs to 13 residues. CDR1 is MNHEY and CDR2 is SMNVEV in the germline V gene (reference sequence). V was cut by 5 bases and J by 1 base, with 5 bases left in between. CDR3 coding DNA: TGTGCCAGCAGTAGCCAAACTAATGAAAAACTGTTTTTT. This gives the protein CASSSQTNEKLFF.